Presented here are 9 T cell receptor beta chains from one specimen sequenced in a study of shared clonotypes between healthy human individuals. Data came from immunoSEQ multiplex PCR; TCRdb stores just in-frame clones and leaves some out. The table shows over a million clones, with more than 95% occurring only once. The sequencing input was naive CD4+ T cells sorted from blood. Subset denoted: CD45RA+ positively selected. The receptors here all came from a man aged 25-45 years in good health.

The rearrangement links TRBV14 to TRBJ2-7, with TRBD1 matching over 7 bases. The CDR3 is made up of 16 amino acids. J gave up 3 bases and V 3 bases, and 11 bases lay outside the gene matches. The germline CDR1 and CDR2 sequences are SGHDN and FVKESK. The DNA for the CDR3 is TGTGCCAGCAGCCAGGGACAGTTGATTCCTTACTACGAGCAGTACTTC. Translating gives CASSQGQLIPYYEQYF.

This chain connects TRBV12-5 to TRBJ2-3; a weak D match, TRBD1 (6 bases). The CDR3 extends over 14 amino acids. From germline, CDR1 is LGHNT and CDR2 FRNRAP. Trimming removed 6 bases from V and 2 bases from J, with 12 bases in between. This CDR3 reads CASGPGQHTDTQYF. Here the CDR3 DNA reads TGTGCTAGTGGACCAGGACAGCACACAGATACGCAGTATTTT.

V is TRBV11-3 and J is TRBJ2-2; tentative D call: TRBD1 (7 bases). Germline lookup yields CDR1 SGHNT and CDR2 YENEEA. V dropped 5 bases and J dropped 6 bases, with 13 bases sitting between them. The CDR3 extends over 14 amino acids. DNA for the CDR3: TGTGCCAGCAGCATCAGGGGGGCCGCCGGGGAGCTGTTTTTT. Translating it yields CASSIRGAAGELFF. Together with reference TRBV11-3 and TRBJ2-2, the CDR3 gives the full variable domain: EAGVVQSPRYKIIEKKQPVAFWCNPISGHNTLYWYLQNLGQGPELLIRYENEEAVDDSQLPKDRFSAERLKGVDSTLKIQPAELGDSAVYLCASSIRGAAGELFFGEGSRLTVL.

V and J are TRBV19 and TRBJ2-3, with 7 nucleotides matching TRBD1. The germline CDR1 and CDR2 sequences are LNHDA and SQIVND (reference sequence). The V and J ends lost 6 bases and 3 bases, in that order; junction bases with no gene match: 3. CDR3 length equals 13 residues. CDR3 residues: CASRGTVTDTQYF. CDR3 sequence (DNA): TGTGCCAGTAGAGGGACAGTGACAGATACGCAGTATTTT.

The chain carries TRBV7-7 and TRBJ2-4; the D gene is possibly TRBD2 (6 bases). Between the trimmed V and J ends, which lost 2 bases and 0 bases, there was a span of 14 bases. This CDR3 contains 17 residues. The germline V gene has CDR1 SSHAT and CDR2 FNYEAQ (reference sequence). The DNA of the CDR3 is TGTGCCAGCAGCTTATGGGGACTTTCCTTAGCCAAAAACATTCAGTACTTC. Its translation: CASSLWGLSLAKNIQYF.

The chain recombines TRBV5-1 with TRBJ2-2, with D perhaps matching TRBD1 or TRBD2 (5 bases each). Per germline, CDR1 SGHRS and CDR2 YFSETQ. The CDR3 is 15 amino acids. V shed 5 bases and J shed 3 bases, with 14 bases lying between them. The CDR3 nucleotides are TGCGCCAGCAGTCCCGGGACGTTGGACACCGGGGAGCTGTTTTTT. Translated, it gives CASSPGTLDTGELFF. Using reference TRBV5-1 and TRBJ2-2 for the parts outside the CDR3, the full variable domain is KAGVTQTPRYLIKTRGQQVTLSCSPISGHRSVSWYQQTPGQGLQFLFEYFSETQRNKGNFPGRFSGRQFSNSRSEMNVSTLELGDSALYLCASSPGTLDTGELFFGEGSRLTVL.

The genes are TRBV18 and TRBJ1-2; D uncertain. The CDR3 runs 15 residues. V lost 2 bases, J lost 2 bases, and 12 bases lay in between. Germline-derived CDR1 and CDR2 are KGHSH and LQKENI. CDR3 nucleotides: TGTGCCAGCTCACCATTTGATTCACCGAACTATGGCTACACCTTC. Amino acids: CASSPFDSPNYGYTF.

The CDR3 region is CASTIFGTVGNEQFF. Written as DNA, the CDR3 is TGCGCCAGCACTATATTTGGGACAGTAGGCAATGAGCAGTTCTTC. V and J are TRBV5-1 and TRBJ2-1; 7 bases map to TRBD1. Germline CDR1 SGHRS, CDR2 YFSETQ. The CDR3 length is 15 residues. J was trimmed by 6 bases and V by 6 bases; bases with no gene match: 12.

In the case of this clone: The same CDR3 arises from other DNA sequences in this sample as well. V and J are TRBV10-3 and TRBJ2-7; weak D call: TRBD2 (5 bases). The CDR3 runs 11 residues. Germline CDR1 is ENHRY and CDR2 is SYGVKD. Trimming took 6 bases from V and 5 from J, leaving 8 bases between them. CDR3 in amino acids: CAISEGNEQYF. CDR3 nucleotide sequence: TGTGCCATCAGCGAGGGTAACGAGCAGTACTTC.